The next 30 T cell receptor beta chains were all read from a single sample in a study of T cell responses to AZD1222 COVID-19 vaccine. Assay used: immunoSEQ multiplex PCR; TCRdb lists only in-frame clones, some missing. There are roughly 120,000 clones in the sample; just over 85% occur only once, and approximately 10% lies in the top ten. The source was peripheral blood, collected on day 0 of AZD1222 vaccination. These receptors were taken from an adult in good health.

In its sample, this clone was seen once. The chain joins TRBV5-6 to TRBJ2-5; 10 positions agree with TRBD1. The germline V gene has CDR1 SGHDT and CDR2 YYEEEE. V lost 5 bases to trimming and J lost 4 bases; unmatched junction nucleotides: 5. This CDR3 has 14 residues. The CDR3 DNA follows: TGTGCCAGCAGAGGCCGACAGGGGGCAGAGACCCAGTACTTC. As protein: CASRGRQGAETQYF.

This chain links TRBV2 with TRBJ1-2; D call uncertain. CDR1 SNHLY and CDR2 FYNNEI come from the germline V gene. This CDR3 region has 13 residues. Trimming pared 2 bases from V and 4 bases from J, leaving 8 bases between. CDR3 in DNA: TGTGCCAGCAGTGAACGATGGATCTATGGCTACACCTTC. Its translation is CASSERWIYGYTF.

V gene TRBV7-9 combines with J gene TRBJ1-3, with 7 nucleotides matching TRBD1. V lost 4 bases and J lost 0; bases outside the gene matches: 9. The CDR3 runs 17 residues. Germline CDR1 and CDR2: SEHNR and FQNEAQ (reference sequence). CDR3 protein: CASSYPDRPSSGNTIYF. CDR3 nucleotide sequence: TGTGCCAGCAGCTACCCGGACAGGCCCAGCTCTGGAAACACCATATATTTT.

The chain joins TRBV24-1 to TRBJ2-3; possibly TRBD2 for D (7 bases). Per the germline V gene, CDR1 is KGHDR and CDR2 is SFDVKD. V was shortened by 9 bases and J by 0 bases, with 18 bases between the two germline ends. This CDR3 contains 16 residues. This chain's CDR3 is CATSKSGGASTDTQYF. As DNA, the CDR3 is TGTGCCACCTCTAAGTCTGGGGGGGCTAGCACAGATACGCAGTATTTT.

In its sample, this clone was seen once. A read error may produce the germline difference seen at one junction end. Here the CDR3 reads CAGSYSRPSTDTQYF. CDR3 sequence (DNA): TGTGCCGGCAGTTACTCTAGACCGTCCACAGATACGCAGTATTTT. The V and J genes are TRBV6-5 and TRBJ2-3; no firm D call. This CDR3 comprises 15 residues. Germline-derived CDR1 and CDR2 are MNHEY and SVGAGI.

The V call is TRBV6-5, the J call TRBJ2-7, with TRBD2 matching 13 bases. The germline V gene has CDR1 MNHEY and CDR2 SVGAGI. With 6 bases clipped from V and 4 bases from J, the junction kept 3 bases outside the gene matches. The CDR3 is 14 residues long. The CDR3 is CASRTSGGSYEQYF. The CDR3 DNA sequence: TGTGCCAGCAGGACTAGCGGGGGGAGTTACGAGCAGTACTTC.

This chain links TRBV5-5 with TRBJ1-1; 9 positions agree with TRBD1. Unmatched junction bases numbered 11, after V lost 0 bases and J lost 5 bases. Germline V gives CDR1 SGHKS, CDR2 YYEKEE (reference sequence). This CDR3 contains 17 residues. Here the CDR3 DNA reads TGTGCCAGCAGCTTGGGCCTTACCGGGACAGGGTATACTGAAGCTTTCTTT. Translated, it gives CASSLGLTGTGYTEAFF.

The V gene is TRBV7-3, the J gene TRBJ2-1; D remains ambiguous. Germline V CDR1 and CDR2: SGHTA, FQGTGA. This CDR3 is built from 13 residues. V lost 7 bases, J lost 8 bases, and 15 bases lay in between. The CDR3 is CASTVAHKDEQFF. CDR3 nucleotides: TGTGCCAGCACGGTAGCCCACAAGGATGAGCAGTTCTTC.

The chain uses TRBV7-2 and TRBJ1-2; 8 nucleotides match TRBD1. The germline V gene has CDR1 SGHTA and CDR2 FQGNSA. The V gene end was trimmed by 2 bases and the J gene end by 6 bases; junction bases not matched to a gene: 5. This CDR3 has 14 amino acids. This CDR3 is CASSLRRGQHGYTF. The CDR3 nucleotides are TGTGCCAGCAGCTTACGCAGGGGGCAACATGGCTACACCTTC.

The rearrangement joins TRBV9 to TRBJ1-1; D unclear. Trimming left V 0 bases short and J 0 bases short, with 6 bases between. The CDR3 spans 14 residues. The germline CDR1 and CDR2 sequences are SGDLS and YYNGEE. The CDR3 is CASSVGGVNTEAFF. DNA for the CDR3: TGTGCCAGCAGCGTAGGCGGGGTGAACACTGAAGCTTTCTTT.

V is TRBV7-2 and J is TRBJ2-3; TRBD2 aligns across 9 bases. CDR1 is SGHTA, CDR2 FQGNSA, per germline. Trimming took 1 base from V and 8 from J; bases not matched to a gene: 4. The CDR3 contains 14 residues. In DNA, the CDR3 is TGTGCCAGCAGCTTAGGCCCTAGCGGGGCTACGCAGTATTTT. Translation gives CASSLGPSGATQYF.

The chain links TRBV30 to TRBJ1-2; D ambiguous. The CDR3 loop spans 11 amino acids. V was clipped by 4 bases and J by 8 bases, with 11 bases between them. CDR1 is GTSNPN and CDR2 is SVGIG in the germline V gene (reference sequence). The CDR3 DNA follows: TGTGCCTGGATTCCCCTGAGGGGCTACACCTTC. Translating gives CAWIPLRGYTF.

The chain joins TRBV2 to TRBJ1-2, with 10 bases matching TRBD1. The CDR3 runs to 15 residues. CDR1 is SNHLY, CDR2 FYNNEI, per germline. V was clipped by 6 bases and J by 2 bases; unmatched bases: 6. The DNA for the CDR3 is TGTGCCAGCAGCGAGCGGACAGGGGGGAACTATGGCTACACCTTC. Protein: CASSERTGGNYGYTF. The full variable domain, rest sourced from reference TRBV2 and TRBJ1-2, is EPEVTQTPSHQVTQMGQEVILRCVPISNHLYFYWYRQILGQKVEFLVSFYNNEISEKSEIFDDQFSVERPDGSNFTLKIRSTKLEDSAMYFCASSERTGGNYGYTFGSGTRLTVV.

This chain joins TRBV9 and TRBJ1-1; D unclear. This CDR3 has 16 residues. Trimming left V 4 bases short and J 0 bases short, with 16 bases between. Germline CDR1 is SGDLS and CDR2 is YYNGEE. The CDR3: CASSPTATFMNTEAFF. The CDR3 region has the DNA TGTGCCAGCAGCCCCACAGCCACCTTTATGAACACTGAAGCTTTCTTT.

The rearrangement joins TRBV6-5 to TRBJ1-6; D unclear. This CDR3 region has 16 residues. Trimming removed 3 bases at V and 5 bases at J, with 14 bases between. Germline V gene sequence: CDR1 MNHEY, CDR2 SVGAGI. CDR3 amino acids: CASSYGAGFDNSPLHF. The DNA for the CDR3 is TGTGCCAGCAGTTATGGAGCCGGGTTTGATAATTCACCCCTCCACTTT.

The chain recombines TRBV6-5 with TRBJ1-1, with a possible D match to TRBD1 (6 bases). The CDR3 consists of 14 residues. The ends were cut back, 2 bases at V and 1 base at J, with 8 bases in the middle. Looked up from germline, CDR1 is MNHEY and CDR2 is SVGAGI. The CDR3 here is CASSYEGGNTEAFF. CDR3 sequence (DNA): TGTGCCAGCAGTTACGAGGGGGGGAACACTGAAGCTTTCTTT.

The rearrangement links TRBV5-4 to TRBJ2-1; 9 nucleotides agree with TRBD1. This CDR3 has 15 amino acids. CDR1 SGHNT and CDR2 YYREEE come from the germline V gene (reference sequence). V dropped 0 bases and J dropped 7; count of bases not matched to a gene: 5. CDR3 sequence reads: CASSLEGQGRNEQFF. CDR3 bases: TGTGCCAGCAGCTTGGAGGGACAGGGTCGGAATGAGCAGTTCTTC.

J is TRBJ2-1 and V is TRBV3-1 (or the pseudogene TRBV3-2); D is unresolved. V gave up 1 base and J gave up 6 bases, with 10 bases separating them. Germline CDR1 reads LGHDT; CDR2 reads YNNKEL (reference sequence). The CDR3 sequence is 14 residues long. The CDR3 bases are TGTGCCAGCAGCCAAGGTGACCTCCGCAATGAGCAGTTCTTC. This translates into CASSQGDLRNEQFF.

The chain combines TRBV7-8 with TRBJ2-7, with unresolved D. In germline, CDR1 is SGHVS, CDR2 FQNEAQ. The CDR3 loop spans 12 amino acids. V lost 6 bases, J lost 3 bases, and 9 bases lay in between. Here the CDR3 DNA reads TGTGCCAGCAGTCTCAACCTCTACGAGCAGTACTTC. This sequence encodes CASSLNLYEQYF. Together with reference TRBV7-8 and TRBJ2-7, the CDR3 gives the full variable domain: GAGVSQSPRYKVAKRGQDVALRCDPISGHVSLFWYQQALGQGPEFLTYFQNEAQLDKSGLPSDRFFAERPEGSVSTLKIQRTQQEDSAVYLCASSLNLYEQYFGPGTRLTVT.

The chain is built from TRBV7-2 and TRBJ1-2; D ambiguous. The CDR3 has 15 residues. The germline CDR1 and CDR2 sequences are SGHTA and FQGNSA. V lost 1 base and J lost 1, with 10 bases in between. The CDR3 region is CASSLEPGSNYGYTF. Here the CDR3 DNA reads TGTGCCAGCAGCTTAGAACCTGGAAGTAACTATGGCTACACCTTC.

V usage is TRBV5-4 and J usage is TRBJ2-7; 10 positions match TRBD2. V gave up 1 base and J gave up 4 bases; unmatched junction bases: 5. The CDR3 runs to 15 residues. Germline CDR1 reads SGHNT; CDR2 reads YYREEE (reference sequence). The CDR3: CASSLPLAGAYEQYF. CDR3 in DNA: TGTGCCAGCAGCTTGCCCCTAGCGGGAGCTTACGAGCAGTACTTC. Supplemented by reference TRBV5-4 and TRBJ2-7, the full variable domain reads ETGVTQSPTHLIKTRGQQVTLRCSSQSGHNTVSWYQQALGQGPQFIFQYYREEENGRGNFPPRFSGLQFPNYSSELNVNALELDDSALYLCASSLPLAGAYEQYFGPGTRLTVT.

In this sample, this clone turned up once. This chain's CDR3 is CASSPLEGLGTEAFF. The CDR3 DNA is TGCGCCAGCAGCCCCCTCGAAGGATTGGGCACTGAAGCTTTCTTT. The chain carries TRBV4-1 and TRBJ1-1, with D unclear. There are 15 residues in the CDR3. Trimming pared 4 bases from V and 4 bases from J, leaving 16 bases between. Germline CDR1 and CDR2: MGHRA and YSYEKL.

The sample holds one count of this clone. The V call is TRBV18, the J call TRBJ2-6; 8 bases match TRBD1. This CDR3 comprises 17 residues. The V gene end was trimmed by 2 bases and the J gene end by 2 bases; junction bases not matched to a gene: 5. Germline CDR1 KGHSH, CDR2 LQKENI. The CDR3 spells CASSPMDRATGANVLTF. CDR3 bases: TGTGCCAGCTCACCAATGGACAGGGCTACTGGGGCCAACGTCCTGACTTTC.

The CDR3 protein is CATSRDRQVRYGYTF. The CDR3 bases are TGTGCCACCAGCAGAGATCGACAGGTTAGATATGGCTACACCTTC. The chain recombines TRBV15 with TRBJ1-2; D is possibly TRBD1 (6 bases). The CDR3 loop spans 15 amino acids. V was shortened by 0 bases and J by 5 bases, with 13 bases between the two germline ends. Per the germline V gene, CDR1 is LNHNV and CDR2 is YYDKDF (reference sequence).

This clone has only a few counts. This chain connects TRBV28 to TRBJ1-3; 8 nucleotides agree with TRBD1. There are 13 residues in the CDR3. The germline CDR1 and CDR2 sequences are MDHEN and SYDVKM. Germline trimming cut 6 bases from V and 12 bases from J; bases unmatched to any gene: 10. CDR3 residues: CASRQGVPPGIYF. The DNA of the CDR3 is TGTGCCAGCAGACAGGGGGTCCCTCCAGGCATATATTTT.

This chain connects TRBV6-4 to TRBJ1-6; 8 bases fit TRBD1. With V trimmed by 5 bases and J by 8 bases, 8 bases remained unmatched. Per the germline V gene, CDR1 is MRHNA and CDR2 is SNTAGT. This CDR3 has 15 amino acids. The CDR3 loop reads CASSNNPGQDSPLHF. DNA of the CDR3: TGTGCCAGCAGTAATAATCCGGGACAGGATTCACCCCTCCACTTT.

V and J are TRBV18 and TRBJ1-1; TRBD1 matches 9 bases. Germline CDR1 KGHSH, CDR2 LQKENI. V lost 3 bases and J lost 3; bases outside the gene matches: 2. This CDR3 is built from 14 residues. This chain's CDR3 is CASSPRQGDTEAFF. In DNA form, the CDR3 reads TGTGCCAGCTCACCCCGACAGGGGGACACTGAAGCTTTCTTT.

This clone was seen a handful of times. V gene TRBV15 combines with J gene TRBJ1-3; D uncertain. The CDR3 sequence is 14 residues long. Germline V lookup: CDR1 LNHNV, CDR2 YYDKDF (reference sequence). With 0 bases removed from V and 4 bases from J, the gap between germline ends came to 7 bases. The CDR3 DNA sequence: TGTGCCACCAGCAGAGATGGTAGGGGAAACACCATATATTTT. It translates to CATSRDGRGNTIYF.

This sequence joins TRBV7-9 and TRBJ2-1; D perhaps matches TRBD1 (6 bases). The CDR3 totals 14 residues. In germline, CDR1 is SEHNR, CDR2 FQNEAQ (reference sequence). Trimming pared 7 bases from V and 0 bases from J, leaving 10 bases between. The CDR3 DNA is TGTGCCAGCATCGGACAGAGCTCCTACAATGAGCAGTTCTTC. Residues: CASIGQSSYNEQFF.

V gene TRBV18 combines with J gene TRBJ1-1, with 8 bases aligning to TRBD1. Germline V gene data show CDR1 as KGHSH and CDR2 as LQKENI. There are 15 residues in the CDR3. Trimming took 6 bases from V and 4 from J; bases not matched to a gene: 10. CDR3 loop: CASSPRTGIGTEAFF. The CDR3, as DNA: TGTGCCAGCTCTCCCAGGACAGGGATAGGCACTGAAGCTTTCTTT.